Listed below are T cell receptor beta chains from one sample, sequenced in a study of cytomegalovirus exposure and HLA in healthy donors. The table came from immunoSEQ multiplex PCR; TCRdb's copy has only in-frame clones and leaves some out. Counted here are roughly 84,000 clones, less than 80% occurring once; the ten biggest clones make up roughly 12%. What was sequenced was PBMCs. These receptors all come from a human donor in good health. Both conserved end residues are part of each CDR3. The order of the fields is J gene, CDR3 length, D gene, clone size, V gene, CDR3 protein, CDR3 DNA. D genes are given only for firm matches. The size field is filled for only some rows; it gives once, few, many or a size class.

>TRBJ2-7|12|.|.|TRBV10-3
CAISSSSYEQYF
TGTGCCATCAGCTCCTCCTCCTACGAGCAGTACTTC
>TRBJ2-7|15|TRBD1|.|TRBV9
CASSVGTDLRYEQYF
TGTGCCAGCAGCGTGGGGACAGATCTAAGATACGAGCAGTACTTC
>TRBJ2-1|16|TRBD2|.|TRBV5-1
CASSLPTAGGHNEQFF
TGCGCCAGCAGCCTCCCCACAGCGGGGGGGCACAATGAGCAGTTCTTC
>TRBJ2-7|15|.|.|TRBV5-6
CASSFLQGGSYEQYF
TGTGCCAGCAGCTTCCTGCAGGGTGGCTCCTACGAGCAGTACTTC
>TRBJ1-1|14|.|few|TRBV6-5
CASSYSTGFAPAFF
TGTGCCAGCAGTTACTCCACAGGGTTTGCCCCAGCTTTCTTT
>TRBJ1-3|15|TRBD1|.|TRBV6-6
CASSSGQGSGNTIYF
TGTGCCAGCAGTTCTGGACAGGGTTCAGGAAACACCATATATTTT
>TRBJ1-5|14|TRBD1|.|TRBV18
CASSPQGAGQPQHF
TGTGCCAGCTCACCGCAGGGGGCAGGTCAGCCCCAGCATTTT
>TRBJ2-7|16|.|.|TRBV5-4
CASSWGPGGSSYEQYF
TGTGCCAGCAGCTGGGGGCCGGGTGGGAGCTCCTACGAGCAGTACTTC
>TRBJ2-7|14|TRBD1|few|TRBV6-6
CASKPTTGLYEQYF
TGTGCCAGCAAACCCACGACAGGGCTATACGAGCAGTACTTC
>TRBJ1-1|17|.|once|TRBV4-1
CASSHVATAVEYTEAFF
TGCGCCAGCAGCCATGTGGCGACTGCAGTGGAGTACACTGAAGCTTTCTTT
>TRBJ2-7|15|TRBD2|.|TRBV7-2
CASSSSSGGAYEQYF
TGTGCCAGCAGCTCTTCTAGCGGGGGGGCCTACGAGCAGTACTTC
>TRBJ1-5|18|TRBD1|.|TRBV2
CASTPGQGAGGSNQPQHF
TGTGCCAGCACACCGGGACAGGGGGCGGGAGGGAGCAATCAGCCCCAGCATTTT
>TRBJ1-4|14|TRBD1|.|TRBV6-6
CASSSPGQGEKLFF
TGTGCCAGCAGTTCCCCCGGACAGGGGGAAAAACTGTTTTTT
>TRBJ2-1|13|TRBD1|.|TRBV10-3
CATSGGEYNEQFF
TGTGCCACATCAGGGGGCGAATACAATGAGCAGTTCTTC
>TRBJ1-5|14|.|.|TRBV27
CASSLGGDNQPQHF
TGTGCCAGCAGTTTAGGGGGGGACAATCAGCCCCAGCATTTT